A single T cell receptor (beta chain) is shown here with its context. All enrollees were roughly 18 to 89 years old and from some 24 US areas. Cohorts were assigned according to the clinical history that participants reported. The sample originates from a study of blood T cell repertoires in COVID-19. Turning to the study itself: T cells, B-cell-depleted T cells, or PBMCs supplied cDNA or gDNA.

V was pared by 4 bases and J by 0 bases, with 9 bases between. The germline V gene has CDR1 SGHVS and CDR2 FNYEAQ. The CDR3 covers 14 residues. Under the authors' procedure: Estimation of nucleated cell counts relied on the amplification of reference gene primers. TCRdb keeps only in-frame clones here, not all; method: immunoSEQ multiplex PCR. The DNA gave D and trimming, while V, J and clone size come from that table. Altogether some 130,000 clones are present, around 80% being singletons, with the ten largest covering 2.4%. The receptor comes from a man aged 35 to 55 with acute COVID-19. The chain employs TRBV7-6 and TRBJ2-5; D uncertain. What was sequenced was PBMCs or T cells enriched from blood (not recorded which). CDR3 in amino acids: CASSSPRDQETQYF. CDR3 nucleotide sequence: TGTGCCAGCAGCTCCCCACGGGACCAAGAGACCCAGTACTTC.